The next 27 T cell receptor beta chains were all read from a single sample in a study of blood T cell repertoires in COVID-19. Using immunoSEQ multiplex PCR, the repertoire was profiled, and TCRdb retains in-frame clones only, with some absent. The sample consists of tens of thousands of clones, about four fifths of them appearing once. Sequencing was performed on PBMCs or T cells enriched from blood (not recorded which). The receptor set was obtained from a woman between 40 and 55 years old with acute COVID-19.

There are a few counts of this clone. The chain carries TRBV5-4 and TRBJ1-1; 8 nucleotides line up with TRBD1. This CDR3 spans 17 amino acids. V was pared by 3 bases and J by 0 bases, with 10 bases of the junction left unmatched. Germline V gene lookup returns CDR1 SGHNT and CDR2 YYREEE (reference sequence). CDR3 nucleotide sequence: TGTGCCAGCAGCTCAAAATCCAGGACAGGGATGAACACTGAAGCTTTCTTT. It encodes CASSSKSRTGMNTEAFF.

CDR3: CASSYRQRGNTIYF. CDR3 nucleotides: TGTGCCAGCAGTTATCGACAAAGGGGAAACACCATATATTTT. The chain carries TRBV6-2 or TRBV6-3 and TRBJ1-3; no reliable D call. The germline CDR1 and CDR2 sequences are MNHEY and SVGEGT. CDR3 length: 14 residues. Trimming removed 3 bases from V and 4 bases from J, with 10 bases in between.

The chain is built from TRBV15 and TRBJ1-1; a possible D gene is TRBD1 (5 bases). The CDR3 totals 14 residues. V dropped 5 bases and J dropped 3 bases, with 13 bases sitting between them. Germline V gives CDR1 LNHNV, CDR2 YYDKDF (reference sequence). This CDR3 is CATSPRVSHTEAFF. In DNA, the CDR3 is TGTGCCACCAGCCCCAGGGTGAGTCACACTGAAGCTTTCTTT.

The CDR3 reads CASSLVGQDGYTF. CDR3 DNA: TGTGCCAGCAGCTTGGTTGGACAGGACGGCTACACCTTC. V gene TRBV5-4 combines with J gene TRBJ1-2, with 7 bases identical to TRBD1. Germline CDR1 is SGHNT and CDR2 is YYREEE (reference sequence). This CDR3 is 13 amino acids long. V shed 0 bases and J 8 bases; nucleotides not matched to a gene: 4.

The chain joins TRBV4-1 to TRBJ2-1; 13 nucleotides match TRBD2. The CDR3 extends over 17 amino acids. J lost 4 bases, V lost 4 bases, and 7 bases had no gene match. CDR1 is MGHRA, CDR2 YSYEKL, per germline. Written as DNA, the CDR3 is TGCGCCAGCAGCCTTGTTCGACTAGCGGGGGGTTACAATGAGCAGTTCTTC. It encodes CASSLVRLAGGYNEQFF.

The chain has TRBV4-2 and TRBJ2-6; 8 nucleotides align to TRBD1. The trim removed 3 bases at V and 0 bases at J, leaving 7 bases unmatched. The CDR3 is made up of 18 amino acids. The germline V gene encodes CDR1 LGHNA and CDR2 YNFKEQ. The CDR3 DNA follows: TGTGCCAGCAGCCAGAAGACAGGGGTAAACTCTGGGGCCAACGTCCTGACTTTC. Encoded protein: CASSQKTGVNSGANVLTF.

This sequence joins TRBV11-1 and TRBJ1-1; 7 nucleotides agree with TRBD1. With V trimmed by 1 base and J by 5 bases, 7 bases remained unmatched. CDR3 size: 15 residues. Germline CDR1 and CDR2: SGHAT and FQDESV (reference sequence). This CDR3 is CASSLEQGEGTEAFF. In nucleotides, the CDR3 is TGTGCCAGCAGCTTAGAGCAGGGGGAAGGGACTGAAGCTTTCTTT.

The chain is built from TRBV7-6 and TRBJ2-3; 10 bases are a match to TRBD1. This CDR3 comprises 14 residues. V gave up 4 bases and J gave up 7 bases; unmatched junction bases: 5. In germline, CDR1 is SGHVS, CDR2 FNYEAQ. CDR3 DNA sequence: TGTGCCAGCAGCTCCGGGACAGGGGTAAATACGCAGTATTTT. This gives the protein CASSSGTGVNTQYF.

The J gene is TRBJ1-5, the V gene TRBV28; 10 bases fit TRBD1. J was trimmed by 4 bases and V by 6 bases; bases with no gene match: 6. This CDR3 comprises 15 residues. From germline, CDR1 is MDHEN and CDR2 SYDVKM. The CDR3 sequence is CASSPGTGANQPQHF. CDR3 in DNA: TGTGCCAGCAGCCCCGGGACAGGGGCGAATCAGCCCCAGCATTTT.

The J gene is TRBJ1-1, the V gene TRBV11-2; possible D gene TRBD1, 6 bases. Deletions cut 2 bases from V and 10 bases from J, with 17 bases between. The CDR3 length is 14 residues. Germline loops: CDR1 SGHAT, CDR2 FQNNGV. CDR3 bases: TGTGCCAGCAGCTTATCTACAGGGCGGTTTGGAGCTTTCTTT. It specifies CASSLSTGRFGAFF. Filled out from reference TRBV11-2 and TRBJ1-1, the complete variable domain reads EAGVAQSPRYKIIEKRQSVAFWCNPISGHATLYWYQQILGQGPKLLIQFQNNGVVDDSQLPKDRFSAERLKGVDSTLKIQPAKLEDSAVYLCASSLSTGRFGAFFGQGTRLTVV.

V and J are TRBV28 and TRBJ1-5; 9 bases map to TRBD1. Germline trimming cut 8 bases from V and 2 bases from J; bases unmatched to any gene: 1. Germline lookup yields CDR1 MDHEN and CDR2 SYDVKM. This CDR3 has 13 amino acids. CDR3 bases: TGTGCCAGCCGGACAGGGGGCAATCAGCCCCAGCATTTT. This encodes CASRTGGNQPQHF.

This clone was recorded only once. The V and J genes are TRBV15 and TRBJ2-7, with D possibly matching TRBD1 (5 bases). Looked up from germline, CDR1 is LNHNV and CDR2 is YYDKDF (reference sequence). With 0 bases removed from V and 3 bases from J, the gap between germline ends came to 12 bases. The length of the CDR3 is 15 residues. The CDR3 reads CATSRDLGHLYEQYV. The CDR3 coding sequence is TGTGCCACCAGCAGAGATCTGGGGCACCTCTACGAGCAGTACGTC.

The chain carries TRBV11-2 and TRBJ2-1; maybe TRBD2 (6 bases). Germline CDR1 is SGHAT and CDR2 is FQNNGV. This CDR3 has 17 amino acids. V gave up 1 base and J gave up 3 bases, with 16 bases separating them. In DNA, the CDR3 is TGTGCCAGCAGCTTAGGCCCCGGGGGAGGATTCTACAATGAGCAGTTCTTC. Protein product: CASSLGPGGGFYNEQFF.

The V gene is TRBV4-1, the J gene TRBJ1-6; possible D gene TRBD1, 5 bases. This CDR3 has 15 residues. The germline gives CDR1 MGHRA, CDR2 YSYEKL. Trimming took off 2 bases at V and 7 bases at J, with 12 bases between the two ends. The DNA of the CDR3 is TGCGCCAGCAGCCAAAACCCGACAGAGAATTCACCCCTCCACTTT. Residues: CASSQNPTENSPLHF.

The chain employs TRBV5-1 and TRBJ1-2; D may be TRBD1 (6 bases). Germline V gene sequence: CDR1 SGHRS, CDR2 YFSETQ. V lost 0 bases and J lost 4, with 13 bases in between. The CDR3 is 15 residues long. The CDR3 DNA sequence: TGCGCCAGCAGCTTGGCCGAGGGGGAGAGCTATGGCTACACCTTC. As protein: CASSLAEGESYGYTF. Supplemented by reference TRBV5-1 and TRBJ1-2, the full variable domain reads KAGVTQTPRYLIKTRGQQVTLSCSPISGHRSVSWYQQTPGQGLQFLFEYFSETQRNKGNFPGRFSGRQFSNSRSEMNVSTLELGDSALYLCASSLAEGESYGYTFGSGTRLTVV.

Here the CDR3 reads CAISETGEKLFF. The DNA for the CDR3 is TGTGCCATCAGTGAAACAGGTGAAAAACTGTTTTTT. This chain connects TRBV10-3 to TRBJ1-4; D perhaps matches TRBD1 (5 bases). Trimming stripped 3 bases from V and 7 bases from J, with 6 bases between. Germline CDR1 ENHRY, CDR2 SYGVKD. The CDR3 sequence is 12 residues long.

This sequence joins TRBV4-1 and TRBJ2-7; weak D call: TRBD1 (5 bases). Germline V gives CDR1 MGHRA, CDR2 YSYEKL. The CDR3 is made up of 14 amino acids. Trimming stripped 1 base from V and 2 bases from J, with 9 bases between. The DNA for the CDR3 is TGCGCCAGCAGCCAAGGCAGGGTTGCCTACGAGCAGTACTTC. As protein: CASSQGRVAYEQYF.

The chain links TRBV6-5 to TRBJ1-1; D unclear. This CDR3 region has 13 residues. The V end lost 2 bases, the J end lost 4 bases, and 8 bases lay between the germline ends. Germline lookup yields CDR1 MNHEY and CDR2 SVGAGI. DNA for the CDR3: TGTGCCAGCAGTTACCCGACGGGCACTGAAGCTTTCTTT. Translation: CASSYPTGTEAFF.

V gene TRBV27 combines with J gene TRBJ1-2; 7 nucleotides match TRBD1. This CDR3 has 13 residues. V was pared by 5 bases and J by 3 bases, with 3 bases of the junction left unmatched. Germline V gives CDR1 MNHEY, CDR2 SMNVEV (reference sequence). Here the CDR3 reads CASSPTGYYGYTF. For the CDR3, the DNA is TGTGCCAGCAGTCCGACAGGGTACTATGGCTACACCTTC.

The rearrangement uses TRBV10-3 and TRBJ2-1; 7 bases line up with TRBD1. The length of the CDR3 is 16 residues. Germline V gives CDR1 ENHRY, CDR2 SYGVKD. The ends lost 3 bases at V and 4 bases at J; junction bases unmatched: 9. The CDR3 coding sequence is TGTGCCATCAGTGATTCGAAGACAGGGAGATACAATGAGCAGTTCTTC. The encoded protein is CAISDSKTGRYNEQFF.

This chain connects TRBV5-4 to TRBJ2-3; 7 bases line up with TRBD2. This CDR3 contains 15 residues. CDR1 SGHNT and CDR2 YYREEE come from the germline V gene (reference sequence). The V and J ends lost 3 bases and 4 bases, in that order; junction bases with no gene match: 8. The CDR3 sequence is CASSSAGGGPDTQYF. CDR3 bases: TGTGCCAGCAGCTCGGCTGGGGGGGGTCCAGATACGCAGTATTTT.

Only one count was recorded for this clone. The rearrangement uses TRBV27 and TRBJ2-3; 8 nucleotides match TRBD1. CDR1 and CDR2 (germline): MNHEY, SMNVEV (reference sequence). CDR3 length: 18 residues. Losses at the gene ends were 7 bases for V and 5 bases for J; bases not matched to a gene: 20. Here the CDR3 DNA reads TGTGCCAGCACCCCGTTCCTCCGGGACAGGAGGTCGCGAGATACGCAGTATTTT. Protein sequence: CASTPFLRDRRSRDTQYF.

The chain is built from TRBV6-1 and TRBJ2-5; 11 bases are a match to TRBD2. This CDR3 has 15 amino acids. Germline V gene lookup returns CDR1 MNHNS and CDR2 SASEGT. Losses at the gene ends were 2 bases for V and 14 bases for J; bases not matched to a gene: 13. DNA of the CDR3: TGTGCCAGCAGTGAAATAACTAGCGGGAGCTATCCAAACTACTTC. Amino acid sequence: CASSEITSGSYPNYF.

This clone was seen more than once but under ten times. V gene TRBV5-1 combines with J gene TRBJ1-2; D not resolved. V lost 0 bases and J lost 5, with 11 bases in between. This CDR3 is built from 14 residues. Germline loops: CDR1 SGHRS, CDR2 YFSETQ. The CDR3 protein is CASSLDGTSYGYTF. Written as DNA, the CDR3 is TGCGCCAGCAGCTTGGATGGCACCTCGTATGGCTACACCTTC.

The chain has TRBV28 and TRBJ1-5; 8 nucleotides align to TRBD1. The CDR3 length is 18 residues. Trimming at V came to 4 bases and at J to 0 bases, leaving 11 bases not matched to a gene. Per the germline V gene, CDR1 is MDHEN and CDR2 is SYDVKM. The CDR3 here is CASSSNRDRFLSNQPQHF. For the CDR3, the DNA is TGTGCCAGCAGTTCTAACCGGGACAGGTTCCTTAGCAATCAGCCCCAGCATTTT.

This clone was seen just once. The CDR3 DNA reads TGTGCCAGCAGTTACGGGACAGCAGTCTCTGGAAACACCATATATTTT. It is translated as CASSYGTAVSGNTIYF. The chain is built from TRBV6-6 and TRBJ1-3; 7 bases fit TRBD1. J gave up 0 bases and V 2 bases, and 4 bases lay outside the gene matches. Germline CDR1 and CDR2: MNHNY and SVGAGI (reference sequence). The CDR3 loop spans 16 amino acids.

The chain recombines TRBV5-6 with TRBJ1-2; 7 positions match TRBD1. Losses at the gene ends were 1 base for V and 4 bases for J; bases not matched to a gene: 10. This CDR3 contains 16 residues. Germline loops: CDR1 SGHDT, CDR2 YYEEEE. CDR3 in DNA: TGTGCCAGCAGCTTGCTTACCCGACAGGGAGGCTATGGCTACACCTTC. Protein: CASSLLTRQGGYGYTF.